The 28 T cell receptor beta chains in this list originate from one sample, sequenced in a study of graft-versus-host responses after intestinal transplantation. Assay: immunoSEQ multiplex PCR; the TCRdb copy retains only in-frame clones and omits some. Found here are under 65,000 clones, 85% to 95% of them singletons; the top ten hold 0.38%. Their antigen targets remain unknown. The sample consisted of unstimulated CD4+ T cells sorted from spleen or lymph node cells, taken before transplant. The receptors here all came from a human donor who was the organ donor for an intestinal transplant.

This chain links TRBV4-2 with TRBJ1-6, with D perhaps matching TRBD1 (5 bases). The CDR3 has 18 amino acids. With 4 bases removed from V and 11 bases from J, the gap between germline ends came to 27 bases. Germline CDR1 is LGHNA and CDR2 is YNFKEQ. The CDR3 here is CASSLRTGGKDLNTPLHF. CDR3 bases: TGTGCCAGCAGCCTAAGAACGGGGGGTAAGGACCTAAATACACCCCTCCACTTT.

This clone came up once. This sequence joins TRBV11-2 and TRBJ2-7; D is undetermined. Germline V gene lookup returns CDR1 SGHAT and CDR2 FQNNGV. The V end lost 4 bases, the J end lost 5 bases, and 15 bases lay between the germline ends. This CDR3 has 14 residues. The chain's CDR3 is CASSSIRSVHEQYF. In DNA, the CDR3 is TGTGCCAGCAGCTCCATCCGCTCGGTCCACGAGCAGTACTTC.

The chain has TRBV5-6 and TRBJ2-7; TRBD2 matches 14 bases. Trimming took 5 bases from V and 4 from J; bases not matched to a gene: 14. CDR1 SGHDT and CDR2 YYEEEE come from the germline V gene. This CDR3 has 18 residues. CDR3 loop: CASRTWTSGGKPPYEQYF. CDR3 in DNA: TGTGCCAGCAGAACCTGGACTAGCGGGGGGAAACCCCCTTACGAGCAGTACTTC. The whole variable domain, filled in from reference TRBV5-6 and TRBJ2-7, reads DAGVTQSPTHLIKTRGQQVTLRCSPKSGHDTVSWYQQALGQGPQFIFQYYEEEERQRGNFPDRFSGHQFPNYSSELNVNALLLGDSALYLCASRTWTSGGKPPYEQYFGPGTRLTVT.

The chain uses TRBV27 and TRBJ2-5; D call uncertain. Germline CDR1 MNHEY, CDR2 SMNVEV (reference sequence). V lost 6 bases and J 7 bases, leaving 15 bases between the germline ends. This CDR3 has 13 residues. The CDR3 reads CASSPDPRSTQYF. Here the CDR3 DNA reads TGTGCCAGCAGCCCGGACCCAAGATCGACCCAGTACTTC.

In the case of this clone: A junction boundary mismatches the germline segment, possibly from a read error. Other nucleotide sequences from this sample produce the same CDR3. The chain couples TRBV7-7 to TRBJ1-2; weak D call: TRBD1 (6 bases). This CDR3 is 15 amino acids long. CDR1 and CDR2 (germline): SSHAT, FNYEAQ (reference sequence). As DNA, the CDR3 is TGTGCTAGCAGCTCAACGACGGGGGGCGGGTATGGCTACACCTTC. Translated, it gives CASSSTTGGGYGYTF.

The DNA of the CDR3 is TGTGCCAGCAGTAATCTAGCGGAAGAGACCCAGTACTTC. Residues: CASSNLAEETQYF. The rearrangement uses TRBV27 and TRBJ2-5; TRBD2 matches 7 bases. The CDR3 consists of 13 residues. The V segment lost 5 bases and the J segment 3 bases; nucleotides outside the gene matches: 3. CDR1 is MNHEY and CDR2 is SMNVEV in the germline V gene (reference sequence).

V is TRBV5-1 and J is TRBJ2-5; D ambiguous. Trimming removed 2 bases at V and 2 bases at J, with 13 bases between. In germline, CDR1 is SGHRS, CDR2 YFSETQ. The CDR3 consists of 15 residues. The CDR3 loop is CASSFQPRGQETQYF. The CDR3 region has the DNA TGCGCCAGCAGCTTTCAGCCCAGAGGACAAGAGACCCAGTACTTC.

The rearrangement joins TRBV30 to TRBJ2-7; D is undetermined. Between the trimmed V and J ends, which lost 0 bases and 8 bases, there was a span of 11 bases. Germline lookup yields CDR1 GTSNPN and CDR2 SVGIG (reference sequence). The CDR3 is made up of 12 amino acids. CDR3 protein: CAWSVRRTKQYF. The CDR3 DNA sequence: TGTGCCTGGAGTGTACGAAGGACGAAGCAGTACTTC.

The V call is TRBV7-3, the J call TRBJ2-2, with D perhaps TRBD2 (5 bases). The CDR3 has 15 residues. CDR1 and CDR2 (germline): SGHTA, FQGTGA. Trimming cost V 2 bases and J 5 bases, with 12 bases left between them. The CDR3 reads CASSLSISGTGELFF. CDR3 DNA: TGTGCCAGCAGCTTATCAATCTCGGGAACCGGGGAGCTGTTTTTT.

Worth noting for this clone: Its ends do not fully match the called genes, so a read error is possible. The chain combines TRBV7-7 with TRBJ2-7; TRBD1 agrees at 9 bases. Germline CDR1 SSHAT, CDR2 FNYEAQ (reference sequence). The CDR3 has 14 residues. Here the CDR3 DNA reads TGTGCTAGCAGCCGAGCCGGGACAGGGACCGAGCAGTACTTC. This sequence encodes CASSRAGTGTEQYF.

This rearrangement joins TRBV6-5 to TRBJ1-6; possible D gene TRBD1, 6 bases. Per the germline V gene, CDR1 is MNHEY and CDR2 is SVGAGI. CDR3 length equals 14 residues. V was pared by 5 bases and J by 8 bases, with 13 bases between. The CDR3 region is CASSRGQSDSPLHF. DNA for the CDR3: TGTGCCAGCAGTAGGGGACAATCCGATTCACCCCTCCACTTT.

The rearrangement joins TRBV23-1 to TRBJ1-6, with D possibly being TRBD1 (5 bases). TRBV23-1 falls under the ORF class, with uncertain function. The CDR3 runs to 17 residues. The ends were cut back, 11 bases at V and 6 bases at J, with 26 bases in the middle. CDR3 coding DNA: TGCGCCTTTTCCAATTGGACACATGACTTTGGTAATTCACCCCTCCACTTT. Translated, it gives CAFSNWTHDFGNSPLHF.

This clone was seen only once. V gene TRBV2 combines with J gene TRBJ2-1; D unresolved. V was cut by 2 bases and J by 4 bases, with 9 bases left in between. The CDR3 runs to 14 residues. Germline-derived CDR1 and CDR2 are SNHLY and FYNNEI. CDR3 amino acids: CASSESPFYNEQFF. The CDR3 DNA reads as TGTGCCAGCAGTGAATCCCCGTTTTACAATGAGCAGTTCTTC. The full variable domain, its missing parts supplied by reference TRBV2 and TRBJ2-1, is EPEVTQTPSHQVTQMGQEVILRCVPISNHLYFYWYRQILGQKVEFLVSFYNNEISEKSEIFDDQFSVERPDGSNFTLKIRSTKLEDSAMYFCASSESPFYNEQFFGPGTRLTVL.

V gene TRBV7-8 combines with J gene TRBJ2-7; tentatively, D is TRBD1 (5 bases). Germline CDR1 is SGHVS and CDR2 is FQNEAQ. V gave up 5 bases and J gave up 5 bases, with 10 bases separating them. The CDR3 covers 12 residues. CDR3 protein: CASSHQTDEQYF. CDR3 nucleotide sequence: TGTGCCAGCAGCCACCAGACAGACGAGCAGTACTTC. The full variable domain, rest sourced from reference TRBV7-8 and TRBJ2-7, is GAGVSQSPRYKVAKRGQDVALRCDPISGHVSLFWYQQALGQGPEFLTYFQNEAQLDKSGLPSDRFFAERPEGSVSTLKIQRTQQEDSAVYLCASSHQTDEQYFGPGTRLTVT.

This clone appeared a few times. The chain employs TRBV2 and TRBJ2-4, with 11 bases matching TRBD2. V shed 0 bases and J 1 base; nucleotides not matched to a gene: 11. The CDR3 length is 20 residues. Germline values: CDR1 SNHLY, CDR2 FYNNEI. The CDR3 sequence: CASSEALLAGGRKAKNIQYF. The CDR3 nucleotides read TGTGCCAGCAGTGAAGCGCTTCTAGCGGGGGGCCGGAAGGCCAAAAACATTCAGTACTTC.

V is TRBV6-5 and J is TRBJ1-2; 9 bases are a match to TRBD1. Germline CDR1 reads MNHEY; CDR2 reads SVGAGI. V was clipped by 1 base and J by 1 base; unmatched bases: 1. This CDR3 is built from 15 residues. The CDR3 protein is CASSYWTGVNYGYTF. CDR3 bases: TGTGCCAGCAGTTACTGGACAGGGGTTAACTATGGCTACACCTTC.

This chain connects TRBV5-8 to TRBJ2-7; 9 bases fit TRBD1. The CDR3 has 13 residues. V dropped 3 bases and J dropped 5; count of bases not matched to a gene: 3. The germline CDR1 and CDR2 sequences are SGHTS and YDEGEE. As DNA, the CDR3 is TGTGCCAGCAGCTGGGACAGGGTCCACGAGCAGTACTTC. Residues: CASSWDRVHEQYF.

On this clone: Other DNA sequences within the sample encode an identical CDR3. V and J are TRBV21-1 and TRBJ1-5. TRBV21-1 is tagged as a pseudogene. The CDR3 spans 13 residues. As DNA, the CDR3 is TGTGCCAGCAGCAACCTGGGGACTCAGCCCCAGCATTTT. Its translation is CASSNLGTQPQHF.

The chain employs TRBV6-5 and TRBJ2-1, with 13 bases identical to TRBD2. Germline CDR1 is MNHEY and CDR2 is SVGAGI. J was trimmed by 12 bases and V by 5 bases; bases with no gene match: 4. The CDR3 spans 13 residues. CDR3 sequence reads: CASSTGLAGPQFF. The CDR3 DNA is TGTGCCAGCAGTACGGGACTAGCGGGGCCGCAGTTCTTC.

The J gene is TRBJ1-5, the V gene TRBV10-2; the match to TRBD1 covers 12 bases. Trimming cost V 6 bases and J 5 bases; bases outside gene matches: 8. The CDR3 covers 16 residues. Per germline, CDR1 WSHSY and CDR2 SAAADI. CDR3 protein: CASRKGGQGADQPQHF. In nucleotides, the CDR3 is TGCGCCAGCAGAAAGGGGGGACAGGGGGCCGATCAGCCCCAGCATTTT.

J is TRBJ2-7 and V is TRBV4-1; 10 nucleotides agree with TRBD1. The germline gives CDR1 MGHRA, CDR2 YSYEKL. The CDR3 has 16 amino acids. Trimming took 0 bases from V and 12 from J; bases not matched to a gene: 14. For the CDR3, the DNA is TGCGCCAGCAGCCAAGAGCCGGGACAGGGGCTTGGCCGGTCGTACTTC. Encoded protein: CASSQEPGQGLGRSYF.

This clone has a handful of counts. This chain uses TRBV6-5 with TRBJ2-1; 8 bases line up with TRBD2. This CDR3 has 15 residues. Germline CDR1 and CDR2: MNHEY and SVGAGI. V was clipped by 2 bases and J by 8 bases; unmatched bases: 8. Here the CDR3 DNA reads TGTGCCAGCAGTTACGACGGACTAGCAGGTGATGAGCAGTTCTTC. Amino acids: CASSYDGLAGDEQFF.

The chain joins TRBV30 to TRBJ1-1, with D uncertain. The CDR3 sequence is 11 residues long. Per germline, CDR1 GTSNPN and CDR2 SVGIG (reference sequence). Trimming shortened V by 3 bases and J by 4 bases, and 6 bases separated the two germline ends. In DNA form, the CDR3 reads TGTGCCTGGAGAAGTAGCACTGAAGCTTTCTTT. Residues: CAWRSSTEAFF.

This chain joins TRBV7-2 and TRBJ2-3; 7 bases map to TRBD2. Germline values: CDR1 SGHTA, CDR2 FQGNSA. The CDR3 runs 16 residues. The junction had 6 bases not matched to a gene; V was cut back by 1 base and J by 2 bases. The CDR3 here is CASSLGAGVATDTQYF. Written as DNA, the CDR3 is TGTGCCAGCAGCTTAGGGGCGGGGGTGGCCACAGATACGCAGTATTTT.

This chain connects TRBV5-1 to TRBJ2-7; 7 bases are shared with TRBD1. The CDR3 is made up of 16 amino acids. V gave up 4 bases and J gave up 6 bases; unmatched junction bases: 16. In germline, CDR1 is SGHRS, CDR2 YFSETQ. The CDR3 coding sequence is TGCGCCAGCAGCAAAAGAGAATTGAGGGGGCGGGTCGAGCAGTACTTC. Its translation: CASSKRELRGRVEQYF.

The chain couples TRBV19 to TRBJ1-3, with D perhaps matching TRBD1 (5 bases). Between the trimmed V and J ends, which lost 5 bases and 4 bases, there was a span of 9 bases. Germline CDR1 is LNHDA and CDR2 is SQIVND (reference sequence). This CDR3 is built from 13 residues. Here the CDR3 DNA reads TGTGCCAGTAGTGACCGACAGGGAAACACCATATATTTT. This gives the protein CASSDRQGNTIYF.

The gene calls are TRBV9 and TRBJ2-1, with 7 bases identical to TRBD2. Unmatched junction bases numbered 5, after V lost 4 bases and J lost 1 base. The CDR3 contains 15 residues. Germline V CDR1 and CDR2: SGDLS, YYNGEE. In DNA, the CDR3 is TGTGCCAGCAGCACAGGACTAGTTTCCTACAATGAGCAGTTCTTC. It encodes CASSTGLVSYNEQFF.

The CDR3 DNA sequence: TGTGCCAGTAGTAGGGGAGGGGATAGCAATCAGCCCCAGCATTTT. Its translation: CASSRGGDSNQPQHF. The chain joins TRBV19 to TRBJ1-5, with a possible D match to TRBD1 (5 bases). This CDR3 spans 15 amino acids. Trimming cost V 4 bases and J 0 bases, with 10 bases left between them. Germline CDR1 reads LNHDA; CDR2 reads SQIVND (reference sequence). Full variable domain (missing parts from reference TRBV19 and TRBJ1-5): DGGITQSPKYLFRKEGQNVTLSCEQNLNHDAMYWYRQDPGQGLRLIYYSQIVNDFQKGDIAEGYSVSREKKESFPLTVTSAQKNPTAFYLCASSRGGDSNQPQHFGDGTRLSIL.